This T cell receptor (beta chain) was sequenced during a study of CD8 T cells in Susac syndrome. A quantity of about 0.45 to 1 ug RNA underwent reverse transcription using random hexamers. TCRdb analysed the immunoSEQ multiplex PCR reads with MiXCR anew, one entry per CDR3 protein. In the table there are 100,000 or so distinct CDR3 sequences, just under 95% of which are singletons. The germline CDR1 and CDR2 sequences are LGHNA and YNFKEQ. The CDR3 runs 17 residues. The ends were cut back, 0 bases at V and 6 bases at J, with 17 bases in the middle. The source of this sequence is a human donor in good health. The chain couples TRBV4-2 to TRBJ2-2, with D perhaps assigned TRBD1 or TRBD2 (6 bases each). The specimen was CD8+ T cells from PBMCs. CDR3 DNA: TGTGCCAGCAGCCAAGATTCTGGCGGGAAGGGGGCCGGGGAGCTGTTTTTT. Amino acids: CASSQDSGGKGAGELFF.